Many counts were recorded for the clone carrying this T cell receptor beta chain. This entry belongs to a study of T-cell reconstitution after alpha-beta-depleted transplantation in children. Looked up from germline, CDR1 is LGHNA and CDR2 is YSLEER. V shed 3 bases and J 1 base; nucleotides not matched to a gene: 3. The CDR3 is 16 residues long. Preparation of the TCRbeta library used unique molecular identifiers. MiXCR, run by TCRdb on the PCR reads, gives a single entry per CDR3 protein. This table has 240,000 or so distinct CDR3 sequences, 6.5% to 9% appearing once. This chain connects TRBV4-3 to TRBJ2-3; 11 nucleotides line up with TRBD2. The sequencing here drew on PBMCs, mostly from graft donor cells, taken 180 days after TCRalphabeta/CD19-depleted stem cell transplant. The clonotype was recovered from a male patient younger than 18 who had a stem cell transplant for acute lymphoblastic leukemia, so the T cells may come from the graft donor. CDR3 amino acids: CASSHPTSGGTDTQYF. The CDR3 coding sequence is TGCGCCAGCAGCCATCCGACTAGCGGGGGCACAGATACGCAGTATTTT.